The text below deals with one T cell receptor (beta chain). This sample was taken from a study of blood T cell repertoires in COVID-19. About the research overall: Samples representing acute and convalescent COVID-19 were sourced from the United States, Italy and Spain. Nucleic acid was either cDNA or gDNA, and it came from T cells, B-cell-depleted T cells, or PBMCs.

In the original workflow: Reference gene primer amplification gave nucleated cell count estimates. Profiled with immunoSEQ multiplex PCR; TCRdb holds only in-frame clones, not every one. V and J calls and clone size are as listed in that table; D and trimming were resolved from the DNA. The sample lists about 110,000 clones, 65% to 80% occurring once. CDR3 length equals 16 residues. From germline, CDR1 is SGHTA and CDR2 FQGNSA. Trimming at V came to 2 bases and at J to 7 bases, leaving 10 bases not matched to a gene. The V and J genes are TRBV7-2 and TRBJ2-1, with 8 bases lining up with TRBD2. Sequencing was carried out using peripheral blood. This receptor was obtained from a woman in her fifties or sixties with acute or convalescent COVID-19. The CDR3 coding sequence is TGTGCCAGCAGCTTAAGTCGGGGGGGAGGTCAGAATGAGCAGTTCTTC. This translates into CASSLSRGGGQNEQFF.